This T cell receptor beta chain was profiled in a study of T cell responses to AZD1222 COVID-19 vaccine. Clones were sequenced by immunoSEQ multiplex PCR, and TCRdb holds only the in-frame ones, with some missing. Of approximately 140,000 clones listed, more than 90% are singletons. Trimming took 5 bases from V and 8 from J, leaving 10 bases between them. Germline V CDR1 and CDR2: SGHVS, FNYEAQ. The CDR3 covers 11 residues. V usage is TRBV7-6 and J usage is TRBJ2-7, with D hard to call. This clonotype originated in an adult in good health. The sequences come from peripheral blood, collected on day 0 of AZD1222 vaccination. The CDR3 loop reads CASSLDNKQYF. In nucleotides, the CDR3 is TGTGCCAGCAGCCTAGACAATAAGCAGTACTTC.